These T cell receptor beta chains were read from a single sample in a study of cytomegalovirus exposure and HLA in healthy donors. Profiled with immunoSEQ multiplex PCR; TCRdb holds only in-frame clones, not every one. The sample has about 160,000 clones, 86% seen once; the top ten hold approximately 2%. The sample comprised PBMCs. These receptors originate from a woman aged 18-29 years in good health and CMV-seronegative. The CDR3 runs from the conserved cysteine through the conserved F or W. D genes are given only for firm matches. A row's size may be missing; if present it is once, few, many or a size class.

j_call v_call clone_size d_call cdr3_aa cdr3_nt
TRBJ2-1 TRBV7-6 - - CASGATGVDNEQFF TGTGCCAGCGGAGCCACAGGCGTTGACAATGAGCAGTTCTTC
TRBJ1-1 TRBV27 - TRBD1 CASSPGQHNTEAFF TGTGCCAGCAGCCCGGGACAGCATAACACTGAAGCTTTCTTT
TRBJ2-5 TRBV2 - - CASSQLTSFGETQYF TGTGCCAGCAGTCAACTCACTAGCTTCGGAGAGACCCAGTACTTC
TRBJ2-5 TRBV5-1 - - CASSLGDSQGGGTQYF TGCGCCAGCAGCTTGGGGGATAGCCAGGGAGGTGGGACCCAGTACTTC
TRBJ2-7 TRBV28 - - CASRVAGRSSYEQYF TGTGCCAGCAGGGTGGCGGGCAGGTCCTCCTACGAGCAGTACTTC
TRBJ1-2 TRBV28 once - CASARGVGGYGYTF TGTGCCAGCGCCCGGGGGGTAGGCGGCTATGGCTACACCTTC
TRBJ2-3 TRBV2 - - CASKNDGNTQYF TGTGCCAGCAAAAACGACGGGAATACGCAGTATTTT
TRBJ2-7 TRBV28 - TRBD2 CASSSPGASGSYEQYF TGTGCCAGCAGTTCCCCCGGGGCTAGCGGCTCCTACGAGCAGTACTTC
TRBJ1-2 TRBV6-6 few - CASSYSWGGNYGYTF TGTGCCAGCAGTTACTCTTGGGGAGGTAACTATGGCTACACCTTC
TRBJ2-2 TRBV2 - TRBD2 CASSGRAVGGELFF TGTGCCAGCAGCGGGAGGGCGGTCGGCGGGGAGCTGTTTTTT